One TCR beta chain is described in this entry. This entry is derived from a study of blood T cell repertoires in COVID-19. Across the whole study: Whether acute or convalescent, the COVID-19 samples came from the United States, Italy and Spain. Sample material is recorded as cDNA or gDNA derived from T cells, B-cell-depleted T cells, or PBMCs.

Methods used by the authors: The assay estimated nucleated cells by amplifying reference gene primers. Repertoires were generated with immunoSEQ multiplex PCR, while TCRdb's copy carries only in-frame clones and drops some. V, J and clone size were drawn from that table, and D and trimming were deduced from the DNA. Among roughly 120,000 clones listed, 75% to 90% were seen once. Per the germline V gene, CDR1 is LGHNA and CDR2 is YNFKEQ. The CDR3 is 15 residues long. J was trimmed by 4 bases and V by 6 bases; bases with no gene match: 6. The V and J genes are TRBV4-2 and TRBJ1-4; 9 nucleotides agree with TRBD1. The receptor was derived from a man between 65 and 79 years old with acute or convalescent COVID-19. Sequenced sample: peripheral blood. Here the CDR3 DNA reads TGTGCCAGCAGTCCCGGGACAGGGCGTAATGAAAAACTGTTTTTT. Translated: CASSPGTGRNEKLFF.